In this sample, the clone carrying this T cell receptor (beta chain) turned up once. CDR3 length equals 15 residues. Germline V gene data show CDR1 as MDHEN and CDR2 as SYDVKM. The V and J ends lost 4 bases and 4 bases respectively, with 16 bases between them. This record belongs to a study of T cell changes during pregnancy in multiple sclerosis. Data came from immunoSEQ multiplex PCR; TCRdb stores just in-frame clones and leaves some out. The profile covers tens of thousands of clones, with 90% to 95% appearing a single time and 0.45% to 0.6% taken by the ten largest. The chain recombines TRBV28 with TRBJ2-5; TRBD1 is a possible D gene (6 bases). Here the sequenced sample was CD4+ T cells from peripheral blood mononuclear cells, taken in the second trimester of pregnancy. The receptor comes from a female donor with multiple sclerosis, enrolled in a pregnancy study. CDR3 in DNA: TGTGCCAGCAGTTCCCCGATGGGGGCAACAGAGACCCAGTACTTC. It codes for CASSSPMGATETQYF.